The 15 T cell receptor beta chains in this list originate from one sample, sequenced in a study of cytomegalovirus exposure and HLA in healthy donors. PCR amplification relied on 60 Vbeta primers (plus 13 Jbeta primers). Measured with immunoSEQ multiplex PCR; TCRdb has only the in-frame clones, and not every one. The data contain about 91,000 clones, approximately 90% of them singletons. The specimen was PBMCs. Receptors originate from a man younger than 35 in good health and CMV-seronegative.

Here the CDR3 DNA reads TGTGCCAGCAGCCAGTCCTTCGGGACAGGTGTCTCCTACGAGCAGTACTTC. Translation gives CASSQSFGTGVSYEQYF. V is TRBV13 and J is TRBJ2-5; 8 nucleotides line up with TRBD1. The J call may be faulty, since TRBJ2-7 better matches the DNA end. The CDR3 is 17 amino acids. CDR1 and CDR2 (germline): PRHDT, FYEKMQ (reference sequence).

The chain recombines TRBV9 with TRBJ2-7, with TRBD2 matching 11 bases. This CDR3 region has 16 residues. The V segment lost 0 bases and the J segment 2 bases; nucleotides outside the gene matches: 4. Germline CDR1 is SGDLS and CDR2 is YYNGEE. The chain's CDR3 is CASSVGSSGRAYEQYF. The CDR3 DNA sequence: TGTGCCAGCAGCGTAGGAAGTAGCGGGAGGGCCTACGAGCAGTACTTC.

The chain employs TRBV10-3 and TRBJ1-3, with 10 bases matching TRBD1. With 6 bases clipped from V and 0 bases from J, the junction kept 5 bases outside the gene matches. Germline values: CDR1 ENHRY, CDR2 SYGVKD. The CDR3 has 16 residues. The DNA for the CDR3 is TGTGCCATCAGGAGGGGACAGGGGAACTCTGGAAACACCATATATTTT. Its protein product is CAIRRGQGNSGNTIYF.

This clone was found once. The chain carries TRBV11-2 and TRBJ2-1, with D possibly being TRBD2 (5 bases). Germline loops: CDR1 SGHAT, CDR2 FQNNGV. Trimming removed 4 bases from V and 4 bases from J, with 8 bases in between. The CDR3 runs 13 residues. CDR3 sequence reads: CASSSGVYNEQFF. The DNA for the CDR3 is TGTGCCAGCAGCTCCGGGGTTTACAATGAGCAGTTCTTC.

The chain uses TRBV11-3 and TRBJ1-2, with D possibly matching TRBD1 (6 bases). Germline CDR1 SGHNT, CDR2 YENEEA. The germline V and J ends were trimmed by 2 bases and 3 bases, with 19 bases remaining between them. This CDR3 region has 17 residues. CDR3: CASSLKWGGLSYYGYTF. The DNA for the CDR3 is TGTGCCAGCAGCTTAAAATGGGGGGGGCTGTCATACTATGGCTACACCTTC.

The V and J genes are TRBV6-4 and TRBJ2-1; TRBD1 agrees at 7 bases. The CDR3 has 16 residues. The ends lost 5 bases at V and 7 bases at J; junction bases unmatched: 14. Germline CDR1 and CDR2: MRHNA and SNTAGT. The CDR3 sequence: CASSFISGQSRNEQFF. The DNA of the CDR3 is TGTGCCAGCAGTTTTATTTCGGGACAGTCTCGTAATGAGCAGTTCTTC.

The gene calls are TRBV6-1 and TRBJ2-3, with TRBD1 as a possible D gene (6 bases). V shed 5 bases and J shed 0 bases, with 12 bases lying between them. CDR1 and CDR2 from the germline V gene are MNHNS and SASEGT. This CDR3 comprises 15 residues. CDR3 region: CASSTGTTSTDTQYF. In nucleotides, the CDR3 is TGTGCCAGCAGTACCGGGACAACTAGCACAGATACGCAGTATTTT.

This clone was detected only once. This sequence joins TRBV30 and TRBJ1-6; 7 positions agree with TRBD1. With 2 bases clipped from V and 9 bases from J, the junction kept 7 bases outside the gene matches. Germline lookup yields CDR1 GTSNPN and CDR2 SVGIG (reference sequence). The CDR3 is 14 residues long. The CDR3 DNA sequence: TGTGCCTGGAGTACTAACAGGGGACGTTCACCCCTCCACTTT. Translation: CAWSTNRGRSPLHF.

The J gene is TRBJ2-5, the V gene TRBV5-1, with D perhaps TRBD2 (5 bases). CDR3 size: 14 residues. From germline, CDR1 is SGHRS and CDR2 YFSETQ. The V end lost 0 bases, the J end lost 5 bases, and 11 bases lay between the germline ends. In DNA, the CDR3 is TGCGCCAGCAGCTTGGGGGCAGGCGGGGAGACCCAGTACTTC. The encoded protein is CASSLGAGGETQYF.

This sequence joins TRBV11-2 and TRBJ2-1; 11 bases align to TRBD2. V lost 3 bases and J lost 7; bases outside the gene matches: 11. The CDR3 has 17 residues. Germline V gives CDR1 SGHAT, CDR2 FQNNGV. Here the CDR3 reads CASSLRVASGRINEQFF. The CDR3 region has the DNA TGTGCCAGCAGCTTGAGGGTCGCTAGCGGGAGGATAAATGAGCAGTTCTTC.

The chain is built from TRBV28 and TRBJ2-3; D may be TRBD1 (6 bases). The CDR3 contains 16 residues. The germline gives CDR1 MDHEN, CDR2 SYDVKM. Trimming stripped 6 bases from V and 2 bases from J, with 18 bases between. CDR3: CASSPGVQRNTDTQYF. The CDR3 coding sequence is TGTGCCAGCAGCCCAGGGGTCCAACGAAACACAGATACGCAGTATTTT.

The chain uses TRBV29-1 and TRBJ2-7; TRBD1 is a possible D gene (6 bases). Between the trimmed V and J ends, which lost 4 bases and 7 bases, there was a span of 20 bases. This CDR3 is built from 14 residues. Per the germline V gene, CDR1 is SQVTM and CDR2 is ANQGSEA. For the CDR3, the DNA is TGCAGCGTTGCAAAAGGGACACAGCTGGGGGAGCAGTACTTC. Translated: CSVAKGTQLGEQYF.

J is TRBJ2-1 and V is TRBV9, with 9 bases that match TRBD2. The trim removed 3 bases at V and 4 bases at J, leaving 5 bases unmatched. This CDR3 spans 15 amino acids. Germline CDR1 and CDR2: SGDLS and YYNGEE. The CDR3 spells CASSARLAGYNEQFF. The CDR3 bases are TGTGCCAGCAGCGCCAGGCTAGCGGGGTACAATGAGCAGTTCTTC.

V gene TRBV28 combines with J gene TRBJ2-6, with D possibly matching TRBD2 (5 bases). CDR1 MDHEN and CDR2 SYDVKM come from the germline V gene. Trimming pared 6 bases from V and 2 bases from J, leaving 11 bases between. This CDR3 comprises 15 residues. The CDR3 region has the DNA TGTGCCAGCAGAGTTACCGGGGCTGGGGCCAACGTCCTGACTTTC. Amino acids: CASRVTGAGANVLTF.

The V call is TRBV5-1, the J call TRBJ2-5; 15 nucleotides align to TRBD2. This CDR3 contains 18 residues. With 4 bases clipped from V and 5 bases from J, the junction kept 12 bases outside the gene matches. CDR1 and CDR2 from the germline V gene are SGHRS and YFSETQ. The CDR3 DNA is TGCGCCAGCAGCGCATGGACTAGCGGGGGGGCGTACCTGGAGACCCAGTACTTC. The encoded protein is CASSAWTSGGAYLETQYF.